This T cell receptor (beta chain) was captured by sequencing in a study of chemoradiotherapy in HPV16-positive cancers. About the research overall: A couple of HPV16-positive patients' cells yielded candidate HPV-specific clones and common motifs. Findings and caveats of the study: During treatment, candidate HPV-specific clones and E7-related motifs expanded in tumor. HPV-responsive T-cell expansion during chemoradiotherapy was linked to improved recurrence-free survival in HPV16-positive patients.

Trimming took off 5 bases at V and 5 bases at J, with 23 bases between the two ends. CDR3 length: 17 residues. Germline CDR1 SGHTA, CDR2 FQGNSA. Over chemoradiotherapy, repertoires were sampled more than once. This clone appeared once. What it binds is unknown. The table came from immunoSEQ multiplex PCR; TCRdb's copy has only in-frame clones and leaves some out. The table shows roughly 980 clones, with roughly 94% occurring only once. The material sequenced was tumor tissue, taken from a patient who underwent chemoradiotherapy. The sequence derives from a human donor with HPV-associated anogenital cancer. This sequence joins TRBV7-2 and TRBJ2-3; D is possibly TRBD2 (9 bases). The CDR3 DNA follows: TGTGCCAGCAGCCCCCAGGGGGCGGGGGGGCAAGGAGATACGCAGTATTTT. Protein product: CASSPQGAGGQGDTQYF.